Detailed here is one T cell receptor (beta chain). Antigen unknown. This entry is derived from a study of T cell responses to AZD1222 COVID-19 vaccine. Study-wide findings and caveats: Sampling captured repertoires only after the peak T cell response. In a largely white British group with more females than males, clonal diversity was possibly underestimated. After two AZD1222 doses, spike-specific TCR breadth and depth rose versus day 0.

This CDR3 is built from 15 residues. Trimming shortened V by 0 bases and J by 4 bases, and 11 bases separated the two germline ends. Germline V CDR1 and CDR2: MNHEY, SVGEGT. Libraries were prepared by immunoSEQ multiplex PCR; TCRdb keeps only in-frame clonotypes and omits some of them. The sample has approximately 70,000 clones, roughly 84% seen once. The chain recombines TRBV6-2 or TRBV6-3 with TRBJ2-3; D remains ambiguous. The sample here was peripheral blood, taken on day 0 of AZD1222 vaccination. The clonotype originates from an adult in good health. The CDR3 DNA reads TGTGCCAGCAGTTACTCGTCTAGTCTTCCAGATACGCAGTATTTT. Translating gives CASSYSSSLPDTQYF.